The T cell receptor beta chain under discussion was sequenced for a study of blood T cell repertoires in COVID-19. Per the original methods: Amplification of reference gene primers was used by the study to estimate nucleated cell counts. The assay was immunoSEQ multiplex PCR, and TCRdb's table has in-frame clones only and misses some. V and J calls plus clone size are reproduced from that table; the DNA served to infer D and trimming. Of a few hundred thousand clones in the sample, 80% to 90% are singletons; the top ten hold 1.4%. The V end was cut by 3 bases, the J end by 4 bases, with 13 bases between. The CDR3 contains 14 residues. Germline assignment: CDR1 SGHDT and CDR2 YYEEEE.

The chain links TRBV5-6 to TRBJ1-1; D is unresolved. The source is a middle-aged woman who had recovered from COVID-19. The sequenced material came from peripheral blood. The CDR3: CASSWAGGSTEAFF. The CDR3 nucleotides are TGTGCCAGCAGCTGGGCGGGAGGTAGCACTGAAGCTTTCTTT.